Detailed here is one T cell receptor beta chain. The repertoire was sequenced with immunoSEQ multiplex PCR; TCRdb's copy has only in-frame clones and lacks some. The data contain roughly 90,000 clones, around 90% of them singletons. The data belong to a study of T cell changes during pregnancy in multiple sclerosis. V was pared by 0 bases and J by 5 bases, with 2 bases of the junction left unmatched. The CDR3 sequence is 13 residues long. Germline V lookup: CDR1 SGHNT, CDR2 YYREEE (reference sequence). This chain links TRBV5-4 with TRBJ2-7, with TRBD1 matching over 7 bases. The receptor's source is a female donor with multiple sclerosis, enrolled in a pregnancy study. This specimen was peripheral blood, taken before pregnancy. The CDR3 nucleotides read TGTGCCAGCAGCTTGGCGCAGGGGGACGAGCAGTACTTC. The encoded protein is CASSLAQGDEQYF.